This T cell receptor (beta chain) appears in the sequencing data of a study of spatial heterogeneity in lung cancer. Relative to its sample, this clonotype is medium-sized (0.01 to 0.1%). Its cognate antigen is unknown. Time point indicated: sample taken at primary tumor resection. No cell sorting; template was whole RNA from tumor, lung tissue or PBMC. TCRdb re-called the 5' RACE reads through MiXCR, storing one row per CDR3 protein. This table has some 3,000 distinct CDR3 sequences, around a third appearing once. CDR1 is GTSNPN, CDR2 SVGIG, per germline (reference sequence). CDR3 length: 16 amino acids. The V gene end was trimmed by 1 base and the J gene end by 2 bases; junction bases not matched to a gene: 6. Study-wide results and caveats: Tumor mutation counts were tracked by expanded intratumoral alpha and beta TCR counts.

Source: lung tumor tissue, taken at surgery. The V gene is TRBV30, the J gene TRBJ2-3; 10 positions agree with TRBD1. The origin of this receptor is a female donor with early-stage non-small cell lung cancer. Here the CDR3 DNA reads TGTGCCTGGAGTGGTGGGACAGGGGCCTACACAGATACGCAGTATTTT. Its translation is CAWSGGTGAYTDTQYF.